This T cell receptor (beta chain) was recorded in a study of cytomegalovirus exposure and HLA in healthy donors. Study-level points and caveats: Among TCR beta chains of equal frequency, HLA-associated ones were more clonally expanded in a later analysis.

The CDR3 contains 13 residues. Per the germline V gene, CDR1 is SQVTM and CDR2 is ANQGSEA. V lost 7 bases, J lost 2 bases, and 3 bases stayed unmatched. Primers included in the PCR were 60 Vbeta and 13 Jbeta primers. Profiling relied on immunoSEQ multiplex PCR, and the TCRdb table lists in-frame clones only, not all of them. The table records 150,000 to 200,000 clones, about four fifths of them present only once. A word on this clone: Its specificity is unknown.

The rearrangement links TRBV29-1 to TRBJ2-1; 9 bases fit TRBD1. The TCR was taken from a woman aged 50 to 60 in good health and CMV-seronegative. Source material: PBMCs. The DNA for the CDR3 is TGCAGCGCACGACAGGGGGCCTACAATGAGCAGTTCTTC. It yields the protein CSARQGAYNEQFF.